Described below is a single T cell receptor beta chain sequence and its context. In the source study's methods: Amplifying reference gene primers gave estimates of nucleated cell counts. Using immunoSEQ multiplex PCR, the repertoire was profiled, and TCRdb retains in-frame clones only, with some absent. V, J and clone size are taken as reported in that table, and D and trimming were inferred from the DNA itself. The table includes 100,000 to 140,000 clones, around 90% detected once. This record belongs to a study of blood T cell repertoires in COVID-19. Study at large: The United States, Italy and Spain supplied acute and convalescent COVID-19 samples. Sample material is recorded as cDNA or gDNA derived from T cells, B-cell-depleted T cells, or PBMCs.

Germline V gene data show CDR1 as LNHDA and CDR2 as SQIVND (reference sequence). V lost 2 bases, J lost 4 bases, and 8 bases lay in between. This CDR3 comprises 13 residues. The sequenced material came from peripheral blood. The chain recombines TRBV19 with TRBJ1-2; D gene ambiguous. The origin of this receptor is a man aged 35-49 years with active or convalescent COVID-19. CDR3 region: CASSIMSGYGYTF. The CDR3 DNA reads as TGTGCCAGTAGTATAATGTCGGGCTATGGCTACACCTTC.